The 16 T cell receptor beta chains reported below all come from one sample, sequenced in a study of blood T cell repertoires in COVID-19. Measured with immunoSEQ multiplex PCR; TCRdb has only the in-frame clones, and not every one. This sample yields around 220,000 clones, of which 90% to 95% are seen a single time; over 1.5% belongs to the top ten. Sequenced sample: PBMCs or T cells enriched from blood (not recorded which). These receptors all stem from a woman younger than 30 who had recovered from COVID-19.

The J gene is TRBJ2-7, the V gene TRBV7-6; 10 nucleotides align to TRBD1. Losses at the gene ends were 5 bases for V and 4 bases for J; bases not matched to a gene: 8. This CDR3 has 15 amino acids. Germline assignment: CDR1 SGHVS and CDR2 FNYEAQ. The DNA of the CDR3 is TGTGCCAGCAGCATTACCGGGACAGGGGATTACGAGCAGTACTTC. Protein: CASSITGTGDYEQYF.

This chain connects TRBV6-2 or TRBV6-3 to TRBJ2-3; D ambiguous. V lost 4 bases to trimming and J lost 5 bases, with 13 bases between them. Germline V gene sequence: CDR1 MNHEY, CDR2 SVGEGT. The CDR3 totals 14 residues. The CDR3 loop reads CASSSGRGVDTQYF. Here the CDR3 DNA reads TGTGCCAGCAGTTCCGGCCGAGGAGTAGATACGCAGTATTTT.

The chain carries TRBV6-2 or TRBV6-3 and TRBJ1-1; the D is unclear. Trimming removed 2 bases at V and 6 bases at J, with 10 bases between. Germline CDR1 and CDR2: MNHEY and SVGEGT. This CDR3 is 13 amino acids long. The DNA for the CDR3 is TGTGCCAGCAGTTACCGGGAGAGCGCTGAAGCTTTCTTT. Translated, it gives CASSYRESAEAFF.

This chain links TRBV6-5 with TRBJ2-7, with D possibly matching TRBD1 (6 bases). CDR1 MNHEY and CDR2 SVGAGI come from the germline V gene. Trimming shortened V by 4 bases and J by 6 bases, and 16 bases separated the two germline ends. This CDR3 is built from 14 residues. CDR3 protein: CASSSDPQGGEQYF. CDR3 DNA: TGTGCCAGCAGTTCGGACCCTCAAGGGGGCGAGCAGTACTTC.

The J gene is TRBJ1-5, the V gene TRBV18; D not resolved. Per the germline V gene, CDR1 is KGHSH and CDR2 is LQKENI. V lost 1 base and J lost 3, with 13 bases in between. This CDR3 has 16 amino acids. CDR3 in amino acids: CASSPQEGGDNQPQHF. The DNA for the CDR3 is TGTGCCAGCTCACCACAGGAGGGTGGCGACAATCAGCCCCAGCATTTT.

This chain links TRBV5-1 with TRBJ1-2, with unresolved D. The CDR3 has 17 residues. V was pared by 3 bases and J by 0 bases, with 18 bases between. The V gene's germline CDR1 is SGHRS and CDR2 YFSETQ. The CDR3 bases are TGCGCCAGCAGCTCATCAGGAACCCGGTTAGCTAACTATGGCTACACCTTC. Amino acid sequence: CASSSSGTRLANYGYTF.

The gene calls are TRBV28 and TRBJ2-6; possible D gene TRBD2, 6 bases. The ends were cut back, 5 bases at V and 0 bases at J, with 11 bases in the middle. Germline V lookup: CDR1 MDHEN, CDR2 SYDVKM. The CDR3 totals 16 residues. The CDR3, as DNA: TGTGCCAGCAGTGTACCGACTAGCTCTGGGGCCAACGTCCTGACTTTC. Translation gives CASSVPTSSGANVLTF.

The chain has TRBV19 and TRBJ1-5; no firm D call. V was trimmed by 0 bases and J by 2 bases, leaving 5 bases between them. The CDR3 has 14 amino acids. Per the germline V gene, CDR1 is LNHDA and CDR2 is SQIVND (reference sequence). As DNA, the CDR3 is TGTGCCAGTAGTATAGAGAGCGGCAATCAGCCCCAGCATTTT. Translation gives CASSIESGNQPQHF.

The CDR3 DNA sequence: TGTGCCAGCAGCGCCCGAAACAGGGAGGGCTACACCTTC. Protein: CASSARNREGYTF. J is TRBJ1-2 and V is TRBV7-6; TRBD1 might be the D (6 bases). Trimming pared 5 bases from V and 8 bases from J, leaving 15 bases between. Germline CDR1 reads SGHVS; CDR2 reads FNYEAQ. This CDR3 is 13 amino acids long.

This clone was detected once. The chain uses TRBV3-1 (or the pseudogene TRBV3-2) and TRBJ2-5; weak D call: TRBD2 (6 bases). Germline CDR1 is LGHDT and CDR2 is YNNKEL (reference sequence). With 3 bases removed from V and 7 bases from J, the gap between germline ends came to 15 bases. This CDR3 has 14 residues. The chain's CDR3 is CASSQRLALGTQYF. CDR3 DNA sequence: TGTGCCAGCAGCCAGCGGCTAGCGCTAGGGACCCAGTACTTC.

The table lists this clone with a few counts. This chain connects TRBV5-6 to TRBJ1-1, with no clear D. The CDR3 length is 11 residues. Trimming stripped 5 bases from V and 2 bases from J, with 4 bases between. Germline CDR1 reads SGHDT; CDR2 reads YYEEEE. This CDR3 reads CASSSNTEAFF. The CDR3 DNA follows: TGTGCCAGCAGTTCTAACACTGAAGCTTTCTTT.

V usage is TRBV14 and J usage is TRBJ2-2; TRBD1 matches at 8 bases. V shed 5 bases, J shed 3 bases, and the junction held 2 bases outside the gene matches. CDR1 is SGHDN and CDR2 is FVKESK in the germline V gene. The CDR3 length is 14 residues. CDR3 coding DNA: TGTGCCAGCAGCGGACAGGGCTACACCGGGGAGCTGTTTTTT. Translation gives CASSGQGYTGELFF.

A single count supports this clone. CDR3 amino acids: CASSIGYRTSYGYTF. The CDR3, as DNA: TGTGCCAGTAGTATTGGTTACAGGACCTCCTATGGCTACACCTTC. The chain joins TRBV19 to TRBJ1-2, with D perhaps matching TRBD1 (5 bases). The germline V gene has CDR1 LNHDA and CDR2 SQIVND (reference sequence). V gave up 3 bases and J gave up 4 bases, with 15 bases separating them. The CDR3 is made up of 15 amino acids.

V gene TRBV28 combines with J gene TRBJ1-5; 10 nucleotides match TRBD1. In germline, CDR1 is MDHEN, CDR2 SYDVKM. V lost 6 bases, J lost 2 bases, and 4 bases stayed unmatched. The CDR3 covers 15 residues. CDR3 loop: CASRTGTGGNQPQHF. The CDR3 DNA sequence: TGTGCCAGCAGAACCGGGACAGGGGGCAATCAGCCCCAGCATTTT. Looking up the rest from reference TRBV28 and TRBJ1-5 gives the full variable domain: DVKVTQSSRYLVKRTGEKVFLECVQDMDHENMFWYRQDPGLGLRLIYFSYDVKMKEKGDIPEGYSVSREKKERFSLILESASTNQTSMYLCASRTGTGGNQPQHFGDGTRLSIL.

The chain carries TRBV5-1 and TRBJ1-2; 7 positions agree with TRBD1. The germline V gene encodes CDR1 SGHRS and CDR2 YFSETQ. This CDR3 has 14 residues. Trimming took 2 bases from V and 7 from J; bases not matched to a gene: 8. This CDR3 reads CASSFDRAGVGYTF. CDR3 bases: TGCGCCAGCAGCTTCGACAGGGCAGGGGTTGGCTACACCTTC.

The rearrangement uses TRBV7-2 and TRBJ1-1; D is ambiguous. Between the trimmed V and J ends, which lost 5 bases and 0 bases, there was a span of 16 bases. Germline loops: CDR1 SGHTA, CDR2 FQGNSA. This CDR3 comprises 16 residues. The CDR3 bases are TGTGCCAGCAGCCTAAACCCCGGGGTTATGAACACTGAAGCTTTCTTT. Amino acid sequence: CASSLNPGVMNTEAFF.